This T cell receptor beta chain was recovered during a study of blood T cell repertoires in COVID-19. Per the study methods: Amplification of reference gene primers provided the estimated nucleated cell counts. This table comes from immunoSEQ multiplex PCR, and its TCRdb copy is limited to in-frame clones, with some not included. For V, J and clone size, that table is used; D and trimming come from the DNA. Of about 150,000 clones listed, roughly four fifths were seen once; the top ten hold about 29%. Germline V gives CDR1 SGHDN, CDR2 FVKESK. The CDR3 contains 14 residues. Trimming cost V 1 base and J 7 bases, with 13 bases left between them.

The sample taken for sequencing was peripheral blood. This chain connects TRBV14 to TRBJ2-5; possible D gene TRBD2, 5 bases. The sequence was collected from an older woman with acute or convalescent COVID-19. CDR3 nucleotides: TGTGCCAGCAGCCAAGTGAGCGGCCCAGGGACCCAGTACTTC. Amino acid sequence: CASSQVSGPGTQYF. The variable domain in full, with the rest retrieved from reference TRBV14 and TRBJ2-5, is EAGVTQFPSHSVIEKGQTVTLRCDPISGHDNLYWYRRVMGKEIKFLLHFVKESKQDESGMPNNRFLAERTGGTYSTLKVQPAELEDSGVYFCASSQVSGPGTQYFGPGTRLLVL.